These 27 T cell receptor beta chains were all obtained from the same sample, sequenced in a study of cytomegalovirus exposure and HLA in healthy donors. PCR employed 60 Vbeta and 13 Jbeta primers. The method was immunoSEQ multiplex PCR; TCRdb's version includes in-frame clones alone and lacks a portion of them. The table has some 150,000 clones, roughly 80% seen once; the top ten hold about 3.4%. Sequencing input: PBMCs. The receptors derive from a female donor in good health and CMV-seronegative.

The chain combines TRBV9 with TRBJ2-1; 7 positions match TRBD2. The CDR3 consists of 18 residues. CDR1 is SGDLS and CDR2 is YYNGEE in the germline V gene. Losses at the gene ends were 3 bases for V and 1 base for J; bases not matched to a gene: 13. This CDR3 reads CASSAGSWGGVSYNEQFF. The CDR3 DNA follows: TGTGCCAGCAGCGCAGGTTCGTGGGGGGGGGTATCCTACAATGAGCAGTTCTTC.

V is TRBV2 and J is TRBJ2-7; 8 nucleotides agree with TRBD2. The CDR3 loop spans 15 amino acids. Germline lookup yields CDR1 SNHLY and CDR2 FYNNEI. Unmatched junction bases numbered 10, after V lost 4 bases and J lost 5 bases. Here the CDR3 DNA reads TGTGCCAGCAGTGCTCGGTCGGGGGGGCACGACGAGCAGTACTTC. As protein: CASSARSGGHDEQYF.

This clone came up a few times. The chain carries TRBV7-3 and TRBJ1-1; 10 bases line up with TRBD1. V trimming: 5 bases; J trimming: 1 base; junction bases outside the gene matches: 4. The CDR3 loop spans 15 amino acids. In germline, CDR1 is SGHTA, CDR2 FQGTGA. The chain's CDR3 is CASSLDRGTNTEAFF. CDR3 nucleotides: TGTGCCAGCAGCCTGGACAGGGGGACGAACACTGAAGCTTTCTTT. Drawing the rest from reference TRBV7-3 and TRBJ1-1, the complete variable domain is GAGVSQTPSNKVTEKGKYVELRCDPISGHTALYWYRQSLGQGPEFLIYFQGTGAADDSGLPNDRFFAVRPEGSVSTLKIQRTERGDSAVYLCASSLDRGTNTEAFFGQGTRLTVV.

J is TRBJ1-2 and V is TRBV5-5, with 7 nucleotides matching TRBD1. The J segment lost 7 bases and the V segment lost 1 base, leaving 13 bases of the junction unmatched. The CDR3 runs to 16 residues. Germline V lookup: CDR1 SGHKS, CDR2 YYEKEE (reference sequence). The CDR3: CASSLFADTGVGGYTF. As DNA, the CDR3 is TGTGCCAGCAGCTTGTTTGCGGATACAGGGGTAGGTGGCTACACCTTC.

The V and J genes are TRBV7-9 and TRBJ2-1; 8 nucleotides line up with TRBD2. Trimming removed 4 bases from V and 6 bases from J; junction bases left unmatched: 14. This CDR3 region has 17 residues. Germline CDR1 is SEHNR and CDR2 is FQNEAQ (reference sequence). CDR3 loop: CASSSVSGERFLNEQFF. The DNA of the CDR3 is TGTGCCAGCAGCTCCGTTAGCGGGGAGCGATTCCTCAATGAGCAGTTCTTC. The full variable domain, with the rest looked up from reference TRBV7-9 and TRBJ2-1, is DTGVSQNPRHKITKRGQNVTFRCDPISEHNRLYWYRQTLGQGPEFLTYFQNEAQLEKSRLLSDRFSAERPKGSFSTLEIQRTEQGDSAMYLCASSSVSGERFLNEQFFGPGTRLTVL.

The CDR3 coding sequence is TGCAGCGTTTTGCGAGGGGACATGAACACTGAAGCTTTCTTT. Residues: CSVLRGDMNTEAFF. The chain uses TRBV29-1 and TRBJ1-1, with a weak D call TRBD1 (6 bases). In germline, CDR1 is SQVTM, CDR2 ANQGSEA. Trimming shortened V by 5 bases and J by 0 bases, and 13 bases separated the two germline ends. The CDR3 extends over 14 amino acids.

The chain's CDR3 is CASSQDRNTGELFF. CDR3 coding DNA: TGCGCCAGCAGCCAAGACAGGAACACCGGGGAGCTGTTTTTT. The rearrangement uses TRBV10-1 and TRBJ2-2, with D maybe TRBD1 (5 bases). The CDR3 extends over 14 amino acids. Germline V CDR1 and CDR2: WNHNN, SYGVQD (reference sequence). V gave up 6 bases and J gave up 1 base, with 9 bases separating them.

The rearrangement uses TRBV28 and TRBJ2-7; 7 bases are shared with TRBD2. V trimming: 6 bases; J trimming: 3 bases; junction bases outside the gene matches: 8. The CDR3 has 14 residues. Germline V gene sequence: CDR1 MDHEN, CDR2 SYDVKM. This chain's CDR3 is CASRIAGGGYEQYF. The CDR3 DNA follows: TGTGCCAGCAGGATAGCGGGCGGCGGCTACGAGCAGTACTTC.

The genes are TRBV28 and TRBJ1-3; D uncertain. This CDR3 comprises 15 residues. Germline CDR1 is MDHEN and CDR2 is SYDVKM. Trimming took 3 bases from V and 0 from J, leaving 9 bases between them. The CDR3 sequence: CASSFRSLSGNTIYF. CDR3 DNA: TGTGCCAGCAGTTTCCGGTCCCTCTCTGGAAACACCATATATTTT.

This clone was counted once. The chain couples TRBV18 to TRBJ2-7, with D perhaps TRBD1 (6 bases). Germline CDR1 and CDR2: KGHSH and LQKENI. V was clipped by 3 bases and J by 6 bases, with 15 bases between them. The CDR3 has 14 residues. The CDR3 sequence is CASSPSAGVAEQYF. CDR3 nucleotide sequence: TGTGCCAGCTCACCGTCGGCAGGGGTCGCCGAGCAGTACTTC.

The CDR3 sequence: CASSKNSYEQYF. DNA of the CDR3: TGTGCCAGCAGTAAGAACAGCTACGAGCAGTACTTC. The J gene is TRBJ2-7, the V gene TRBV28, with unresolved D. The CDR3 has 12 residues. Germline CDR1 reads MDHEN; CDR2 reads SYDVKM. Trimming removed 5 bases at V and 3 bases at J, with 8 bases between.

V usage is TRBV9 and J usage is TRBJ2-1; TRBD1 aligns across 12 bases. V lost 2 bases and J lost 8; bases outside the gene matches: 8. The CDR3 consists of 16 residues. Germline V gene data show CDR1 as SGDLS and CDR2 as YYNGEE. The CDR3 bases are TGTGCCAGCAGCGTCGGACCGGGACAGGGGGCCGATGAGCAGTTCTTC. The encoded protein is CASSVGPGQGADEQFF. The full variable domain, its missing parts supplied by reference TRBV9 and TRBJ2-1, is DSGVTQTPKHLITATGQRVTLRCSPRSGDLSVYWYQQSLDQGLQFLIQYYNGEERAKGNILERFSAQQFPDLHSELNLSSLELGDSALYFCASSVGPGQGADEQFFGPGTRLTVL.

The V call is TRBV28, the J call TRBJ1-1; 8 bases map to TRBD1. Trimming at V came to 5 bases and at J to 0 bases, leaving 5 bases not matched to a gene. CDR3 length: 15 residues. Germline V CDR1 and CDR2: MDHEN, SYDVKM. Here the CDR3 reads CASSQGQVMNTEAFF. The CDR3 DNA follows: TGTGCCAGCAGTCAGGGACAGGTAATGAACACTGAAGCTTTCTTT.

The chain's CDR3 is CSVENLGGAANEKLFF. CDR3 in DNA: TGCAGCGTTGAAAACTTAGGAGGAGCAGCTAATGAAAAACTGTTTTTT. The chain is built from TRBV29-1 and TRBJ1-4; D unresolved. This CDR3 is 16 amino acids long. CDR1 and CDR2 (germline): SQVTM, ANQGSEA. With 2 bases removed from V and 3 bases from J, the gap between germline ends came to 16 bases.

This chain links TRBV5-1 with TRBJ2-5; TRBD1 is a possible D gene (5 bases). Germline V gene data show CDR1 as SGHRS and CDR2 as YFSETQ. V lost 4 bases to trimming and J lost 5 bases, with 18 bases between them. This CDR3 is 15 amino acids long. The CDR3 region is CASSLTVSGGETQYF. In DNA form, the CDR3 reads TGCGCCAGCAGCCTGACAGTCTCAGGTGGGGAGACCCAGTACTTC.

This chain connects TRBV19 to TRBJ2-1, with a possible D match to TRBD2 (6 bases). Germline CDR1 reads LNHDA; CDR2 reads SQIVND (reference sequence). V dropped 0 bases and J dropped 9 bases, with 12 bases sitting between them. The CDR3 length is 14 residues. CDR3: CASSIEGGSGEQFF. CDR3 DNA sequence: TGTGCCAGTAGTATAGAAGGAGGGTCCGGTGAGCAGTTCTTC.

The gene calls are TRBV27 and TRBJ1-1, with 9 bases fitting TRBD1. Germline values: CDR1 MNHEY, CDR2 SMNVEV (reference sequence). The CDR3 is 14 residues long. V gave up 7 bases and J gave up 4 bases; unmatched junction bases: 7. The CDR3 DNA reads TGTGCCAGCATCCCGACAGGGGGAGGCACTGAAGCTTTCTTT. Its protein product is CASIPTGGGTEAFF.

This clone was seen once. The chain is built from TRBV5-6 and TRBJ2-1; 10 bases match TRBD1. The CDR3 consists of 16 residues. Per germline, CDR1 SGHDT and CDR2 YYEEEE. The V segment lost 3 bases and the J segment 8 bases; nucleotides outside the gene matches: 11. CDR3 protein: CASSWGGGTGEDEQFF. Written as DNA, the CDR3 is TGTGCCAGCAGCTGGGGAGGCGGGACAGGGGAAGATGAGCAGTTCTTC.

CDR3 sequence (DNA): TGCGCCAGCAGCTTGGGACTAGCGGGAGGCCCGCCATACAATGAGCAGTTCTTC. As protein: CASSLGLAGGPPYNEQFF. The rearrangement links TRBV5-1 to TRBJ2-1; 13 bases map to TRBD2. Germline lookup yields CDR1 SGHRS and CDR2 YFSETQ. The V segment lost 0 bases and the J segment 4 bases; nucleotides outside the gene matches: 7. CDR3 length: 18 residues.

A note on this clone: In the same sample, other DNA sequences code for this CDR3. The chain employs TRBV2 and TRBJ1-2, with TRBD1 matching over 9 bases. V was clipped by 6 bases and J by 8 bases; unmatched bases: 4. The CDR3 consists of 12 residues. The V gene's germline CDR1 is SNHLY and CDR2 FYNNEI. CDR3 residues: CASSGQGFGYTF. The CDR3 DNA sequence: TGTGCCAGCAGCGGACAGGGGTTCGGCTACACCTTC. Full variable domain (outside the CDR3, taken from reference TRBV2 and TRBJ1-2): EPEVTQTPSHQVTQMGQEVILRCVPISNHLYFYWYRQILGQKVEFLVSFYNNEISEKSEIFDDQFSVERPDGSNFTLKIRSTKLEDSAMYFCASSGQGFGYTFGSGTRLTVV.

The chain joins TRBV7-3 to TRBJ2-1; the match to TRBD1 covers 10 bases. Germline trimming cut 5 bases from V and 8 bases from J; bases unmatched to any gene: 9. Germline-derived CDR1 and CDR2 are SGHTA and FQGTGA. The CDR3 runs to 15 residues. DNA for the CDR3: TGTGCCAGCAGCCTGACAGGGGGCACTGGGGATGAGCAGTTCTTC. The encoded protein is CASSLTGGTGDEQFF.

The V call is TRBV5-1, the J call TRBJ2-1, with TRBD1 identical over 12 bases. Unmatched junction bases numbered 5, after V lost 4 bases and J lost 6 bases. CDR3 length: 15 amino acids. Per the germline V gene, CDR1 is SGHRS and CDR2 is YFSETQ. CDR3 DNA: TGCGCCAGCAGCCCGGGACAGGGGGCCTTCAATGAGCAGTTCTTC. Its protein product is CASSPGQGAFNEQFF. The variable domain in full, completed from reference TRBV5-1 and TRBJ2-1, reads KAGVTQTPRYLIKTRGQQVTLSCSPISGHRSVSWYQQTPGQGLQFLFEYFSETQRNKGNFPGRFSGRQFSNSRSEMNVSTLELGDSALYLCASSPGQGAFNEQFFGPGTRLTVL.

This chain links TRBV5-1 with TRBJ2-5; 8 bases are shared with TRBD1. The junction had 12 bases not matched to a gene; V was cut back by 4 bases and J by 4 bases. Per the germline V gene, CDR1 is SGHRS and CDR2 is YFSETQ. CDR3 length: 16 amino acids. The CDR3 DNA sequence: TGCGCCAGCAGCCCCGCTGGGCGGACAGGGCGAGAGACCCAGTACTTC. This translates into CASSPAGRTGRETQYF.

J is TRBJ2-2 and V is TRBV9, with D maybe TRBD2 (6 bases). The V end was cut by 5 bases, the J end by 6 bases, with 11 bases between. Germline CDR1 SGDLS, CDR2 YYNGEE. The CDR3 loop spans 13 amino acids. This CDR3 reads CASSAAGPGELFF. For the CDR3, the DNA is TGTGCCAGCAGTGCGGCGGGGCCCGGGGAGCTGTTTTTT.

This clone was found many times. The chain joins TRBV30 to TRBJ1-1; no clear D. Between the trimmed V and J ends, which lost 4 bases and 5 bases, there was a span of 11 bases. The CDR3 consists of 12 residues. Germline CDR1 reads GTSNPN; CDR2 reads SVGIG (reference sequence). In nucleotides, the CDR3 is TGTGCCTGGAATCGCGGCAATACTGAAGCTTTCTTT. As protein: CAWNRGNTEAFF.

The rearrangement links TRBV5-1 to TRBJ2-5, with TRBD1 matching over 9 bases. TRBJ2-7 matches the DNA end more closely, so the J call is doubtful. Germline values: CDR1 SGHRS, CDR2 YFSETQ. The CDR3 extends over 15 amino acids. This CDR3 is CASSLGTGEVHEQYF. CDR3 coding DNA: TGCGCCAGCAGCTTGGGGACAGGGGAGGTACACGAGCAGTACTTC.

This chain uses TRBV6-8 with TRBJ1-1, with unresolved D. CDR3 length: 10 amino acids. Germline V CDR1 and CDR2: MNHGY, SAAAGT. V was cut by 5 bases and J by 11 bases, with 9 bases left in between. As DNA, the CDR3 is TGTGCCAGCAGTGCCCGGGAGGCTTTCTTT. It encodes CASSAREAFF.